This TCR beta chain was obtained from a study of cytomegalovirus exposure and HLA in healthy donors. General study points: It was shown in a later analysis that HLA-associated TCR beta chains were more clonally expanded than other, equally common chains. In a later analysis, most CMV-associated TCR beta chains appeared HLA-restricted. The analysis excluded some indistinguishable V segments, including TRBV6-2 and TRBV6-3. The study assumed roughly uniform donor sequencing depth for presence/absence analyses.

60 Vbeta and 13 Jbeta primers were used in PCR. Sequencing used immunoSEQ multiplex PCR; TCRdb keeps in-frame clones, though not all of them. There are hundreds of thousands of clones in the sample; around 80% occur only once, and less than 0.6% lies in the top ten. The germline V gene encodes CDR1 SGHTA and CDR2 FQGNSA. V was trimmed by 1 base and J by 6 bases, leaving 11 bases between them. The CDR3 has 14 amino acids. On this clone itself: Antigen unknown.

The receptor comes from a boy aged 5-17 years in good health and CMV-seronegative. The source material was PBMCs. J is TRBJ2-3 and V is TRBV7-2, with D maybe TRBD1 (6 bases). The chain's CDR3 is CASSLGLRGDTQYF. As DNA, the CDR3 is TGTGCCAGCAGCTTAGGGCTTAGGGGGGATACGCAGTATTTT. Filled out from reference TRBV7-2 and TRBJ2-3, the complete variable domain reads GAGVSQSPSNKVTEKGKDVELRCDPISGHTALYWYRQSLGQGLEFLIYFQGNSAPDKSGLPSDRFSAERTGGSVSTLTIQRTQQEDSAVYLCASSLGLRGDTQYFGPGTRLTVL.